This TCR beta chain was found in a study of cytomegalovirus exposure and HLA in healthy donors. The PCR contained 60 Vbeta and 13 Jbeta primers. Data came from immunoSEQ multiplex PCR; TCRdb stores just in-frame clones and leaves some out. The table lists around 210,000 clones, about three quarters of them singletons. The donors comprised healthy bone marrow donors. Per the germline V gene, CDR1 is SNHLY and CDR2 is FYNNEI. The CDR3 spans 13 residues. With 7 bases removed from V and 1 base from J, the gap between germline ends came to 10 bases. The source is a boy between 10 and 17 years old in good health and CMV-seronegative. Sequencing was carried out using PBMCs. V usage is TRBV2 and J usage is TRBJ1-1; D is perhaps TRBD1 (5 bases). The DNA of the CDR3 is TGTGCCAGCACGTTGCAGGGGAACACTGAAGCTTTCTTT. It is translated as CASTLQGNTEAFF. Using reference TRBV2 and TRBJ1-1 for the parts outside the CDR3, the full variable domain is EPEVTQTPSHQVTQMGQEVILRCVPISNHLYFYWYRQILGQKVEFLVSFYNNEISEKSEIFDDQFSVERPDGSNFTLKIRSTKLEDSAMYFCASTLQGNTEAFFGQGTRLTVV.